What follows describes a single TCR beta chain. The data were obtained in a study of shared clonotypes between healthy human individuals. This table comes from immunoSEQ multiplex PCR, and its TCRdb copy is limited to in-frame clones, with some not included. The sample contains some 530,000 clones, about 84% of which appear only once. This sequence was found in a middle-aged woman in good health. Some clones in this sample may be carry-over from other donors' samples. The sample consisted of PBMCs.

CDR3 region: CASSLIMDLAAEAFF. CDR3 bases: TGTGCCAGCAGCTTAATCATGGATTTAGCGGCTGAAGCTTTCTTT. The chain carries TRBV7-9 and TRBJ1-1; no reliable D call. CDR1 is SEHNR, CDR2 FQNEAQ, per germline (reference sequence). The V and J ends lost 2 bases and 6 bases respectively, with 16 bases between them. The CDR3 is 15 amino acids.